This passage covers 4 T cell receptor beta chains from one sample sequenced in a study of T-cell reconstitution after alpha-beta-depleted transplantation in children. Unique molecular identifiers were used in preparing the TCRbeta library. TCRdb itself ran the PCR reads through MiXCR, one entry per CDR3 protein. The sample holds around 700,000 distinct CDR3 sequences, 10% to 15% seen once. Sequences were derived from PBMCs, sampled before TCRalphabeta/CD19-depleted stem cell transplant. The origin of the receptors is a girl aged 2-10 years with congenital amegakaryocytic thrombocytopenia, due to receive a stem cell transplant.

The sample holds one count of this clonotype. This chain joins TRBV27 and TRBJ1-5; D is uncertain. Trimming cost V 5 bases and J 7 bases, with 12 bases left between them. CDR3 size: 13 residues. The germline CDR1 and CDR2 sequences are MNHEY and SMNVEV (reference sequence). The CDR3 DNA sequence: TGTGCCAGCAGTCCCCCGTTGGGGCAGCCCCAGCATTTT. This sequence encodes CASSPPLGQPQHF.

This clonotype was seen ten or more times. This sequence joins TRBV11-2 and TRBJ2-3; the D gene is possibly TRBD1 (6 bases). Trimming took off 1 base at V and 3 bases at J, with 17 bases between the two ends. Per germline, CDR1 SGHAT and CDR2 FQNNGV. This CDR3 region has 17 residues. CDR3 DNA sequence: TGTGCCAGCAGCTTAGCCCAACAGGGAGTCGCGACAGATACGCAGTATTTT. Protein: CASSLAQQGVATDTQYF. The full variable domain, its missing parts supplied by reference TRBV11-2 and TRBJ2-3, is EAGVAQSPRYKIIEKRQSVAFWCNPISGHATLYWYQQILGQGPKLLIQFQNNGVVDDSQLPKDRFSAERLKGVDSTLKIQPAKLEDSAVYLCASSLAQQGVATDTQYFGPGTRLTVL.

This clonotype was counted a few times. CDR3 sequence (DNA): TGTGCCAGCAGCCCGTTGGACAACTACTACAATGAGCAGTTCTTC. Its translation: CASSPLDNYYNEQFF. The chain uses TRBV7-9 and TRBJ2-1; a weak D match, TRBD1 (5 bases). Germline V lookup: CDR1 SEHNR, CDR2 FQNEAQ (reference sequence). V lost 5 bases and J lost 3, with 14 bases in between. This CDR3 contains 15 residues.

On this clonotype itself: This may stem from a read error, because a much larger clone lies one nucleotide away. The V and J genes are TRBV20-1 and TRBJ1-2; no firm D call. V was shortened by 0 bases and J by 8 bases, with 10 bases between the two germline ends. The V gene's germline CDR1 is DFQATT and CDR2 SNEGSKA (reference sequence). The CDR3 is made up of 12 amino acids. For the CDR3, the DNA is TGCAGTGCTAGAGATTCCCGGGGAGGCTACACCTTC. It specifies CSARDSRGGYTF.